This T cell receptor beta chain derives from a study of cytomegalovirus exposure and HLA in healthy donors. Study-wide findings and caveats: Analysis was carried out at a later point, and it linked a missense DCLRE1C variant to TCR beta V- and J-gene trimming. It was reported that TCR beta sequences correctly inferred the HLA-A and HLA-B alleles for most subjects.

Both 60 Vbeta primers and 13 Jbeta primers went into the PCR. Assay used: immunoSEQ multiplex PCR; TCRdb lists only in-frame clones, some missing. The sample records 95,000 to 100,000 clones, roughly 79% being singletons. This clone was observed a single time. Its antigen is undetermined. From germline, CDR1 is MNHEY and CDR2 SMNVEV (reference sequence). Losses at the gene ends were 6 bases for V and 7 bases for J; bases not matched to a gene: 11. The CDR3 runs 15 residues. This sequence joins TRBV27 and TRBJ1-4; 7 bases align to TRBD1. This clonotype was obtained from a middle-aged man in good health and CMV-seronegative. Sequencing was done on a sample of PBMCs. The CDR3 reads CASRTYRGSSEKLFF. In DNA, the CDR3 is TGTGCCAGCAGAACATACAGGGGTTCGAGTGAAAAACTGTTTTTT.